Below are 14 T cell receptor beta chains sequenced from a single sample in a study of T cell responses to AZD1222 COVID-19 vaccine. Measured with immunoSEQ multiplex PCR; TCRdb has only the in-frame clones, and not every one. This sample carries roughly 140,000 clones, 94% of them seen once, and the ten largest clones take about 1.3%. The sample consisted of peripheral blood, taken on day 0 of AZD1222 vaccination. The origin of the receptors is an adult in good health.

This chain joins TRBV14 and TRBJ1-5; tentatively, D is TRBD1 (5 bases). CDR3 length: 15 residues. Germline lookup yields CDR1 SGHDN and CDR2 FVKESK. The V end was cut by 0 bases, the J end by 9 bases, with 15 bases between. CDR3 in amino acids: CASSQDGGRGGPQHF. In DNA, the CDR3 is TGTGCCAGCAGCCAAGATGGGGGACGGGGAGGGCCCCAGCATTTT.

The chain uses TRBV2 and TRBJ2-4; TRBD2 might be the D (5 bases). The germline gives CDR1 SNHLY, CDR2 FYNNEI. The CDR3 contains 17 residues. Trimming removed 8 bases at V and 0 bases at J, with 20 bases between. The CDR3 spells CASDYTDPGIAKNIQYF. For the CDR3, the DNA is TGTGCCAGCGACTACACCGACCCCGGCATAGCCAAAAACATTCAGTACTTC.

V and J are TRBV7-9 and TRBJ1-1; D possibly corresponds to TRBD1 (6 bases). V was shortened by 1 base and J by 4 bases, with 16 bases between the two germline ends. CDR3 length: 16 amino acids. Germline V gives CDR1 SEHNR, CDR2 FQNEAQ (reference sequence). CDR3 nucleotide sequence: TGTGCCAGCAGCTTAGTATCGTGGAGGGGGTCCACTGAAGCTTTCTTT. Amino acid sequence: CASSLVSWRGSTEAFF.

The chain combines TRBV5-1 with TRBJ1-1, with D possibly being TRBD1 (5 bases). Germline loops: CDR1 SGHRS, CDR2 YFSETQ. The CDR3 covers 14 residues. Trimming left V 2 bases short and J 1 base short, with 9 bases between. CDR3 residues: CASSFAGKNTEAFF. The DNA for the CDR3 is TGCGCCAGCAGCTTCGCAGGGAAGAACACTGAAGCTTTCTTT.

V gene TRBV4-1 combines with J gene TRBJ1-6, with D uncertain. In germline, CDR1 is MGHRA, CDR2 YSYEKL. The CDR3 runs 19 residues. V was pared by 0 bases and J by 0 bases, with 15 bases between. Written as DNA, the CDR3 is TGCGCCAGCAGCCAAGATCGGCCAGGCCTAAGCTCCTATAATTCACCCCTCCACTTT. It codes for CASSQDRPGLSSYNSPLHF.

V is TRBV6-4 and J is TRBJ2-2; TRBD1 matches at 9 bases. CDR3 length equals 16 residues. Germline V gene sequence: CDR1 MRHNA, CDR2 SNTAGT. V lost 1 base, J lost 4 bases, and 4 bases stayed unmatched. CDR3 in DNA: TGTGCCAGCAGTGACTTTCGACAGGGGGGCACCGGGGAGCTGTTTTTT. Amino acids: CASSDFRQGGTGELFF.

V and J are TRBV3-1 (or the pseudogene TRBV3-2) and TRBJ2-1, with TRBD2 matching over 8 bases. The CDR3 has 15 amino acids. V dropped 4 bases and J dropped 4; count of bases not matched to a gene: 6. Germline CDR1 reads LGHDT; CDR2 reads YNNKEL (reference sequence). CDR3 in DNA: TGTGCCAGCAGCCCAATAACGGGGGGGTACAATGAGCAGTTCTTC. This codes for CASSPITGGYNEQFF.

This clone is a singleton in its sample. The CDR3 is CASSIDSGEKLFF. Written as DNA, the CDR3 is TGTGCCAGCAGTATCGATAGCGGTGAAAAACTGTTTTTT. The chain links TRBV28 to TRBJ1-4; D remains unclear. This CDR3 region has 13 residues. The germline gives CDR1 MDHEN, CDR2 SYDVKM. V shed 5 bases and J shed 7 bases, with 11 bases lying between them. The full variable domain, completed using reference TRBV28 and TRBJ1-4, is DVKVTQSSRYLVKRTGEKVFLECVQDMDHENMFWYRQDPGLGLRLIYFSYDVKMKEKGDIPEGYSVSREKKERFSLILESASTNQTSMYLCASSIDSGEKLFFGSGTQLSVL.

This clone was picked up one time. CDR3 region: CASSLQAGGASPYGYTF. CDR3 coding DNA: TGTGCCAGCTCGCTACAGGCGGGGGGCGCCTCCCCGTATGGCTACACCTTC. The rearrangement joins TRBV18 to TRBJ1-2; tentative D call: TRBD1 (6 bases). Germline V gene data show CDR1 as KGHSH and CDR2 as LQKENI. The CDR3 spans 17 residues. Trimming removed 6 bases at V and 5 bases at J, with 25 bases between.

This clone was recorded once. Here the CDR3 DNA reads TGTGCCAGCAGTAACGGACAGAACACTGAAGCTTTCTTT. It specifies CASSNGQNTEAFF. The V and J genes are TRBV3-1 (or the pseudogene TRBV3-2) and TRBJ1-1; D may be TRBD1 (5 bases). The V gene lost 6 bases and the J gene lost 1 base, with 9 bases spanning the gap. CDR3 size: 13 residues. The germline gives CDR1 LGHDT, CDR2 YNNKEL (reference sequence).

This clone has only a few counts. The CDR3 here is CASSPTGLLNQPQHF. The CDR3 DNA reads as TGTGCCAGCAGCCCGACAGGGCTCCTCAATCAGCCCCAGCATTTT. This chain connects TRBV5-5 to TRBJ1-5; TRBD1 matches 7 bases. The germline V gene encodes CDR1 SGHKS and CDR2 YYEKEE (reference sequence). CDR3 length: 15 amino acids. Germline trimming cut 4 bases from V and 3 bases from J; bases unmatched to any gene: 7.

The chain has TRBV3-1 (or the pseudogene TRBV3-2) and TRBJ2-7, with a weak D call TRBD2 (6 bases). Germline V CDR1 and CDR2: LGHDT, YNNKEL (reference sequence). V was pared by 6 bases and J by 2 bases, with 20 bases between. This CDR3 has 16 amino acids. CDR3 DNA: TGTGCCAGCAGATCACTAGCTAGGGGTCCGACCTACGAGCAGTACGTC. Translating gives CASRSLARGPTYEQYV.

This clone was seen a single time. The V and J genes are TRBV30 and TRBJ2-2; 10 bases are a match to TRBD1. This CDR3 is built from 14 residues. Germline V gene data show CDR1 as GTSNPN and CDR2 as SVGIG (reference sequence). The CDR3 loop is CAHDRGRRTGELFF. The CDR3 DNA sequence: TGTGCACACGACAGGGGGCGCAGGACCGGGGAGCTGTTTTTT.

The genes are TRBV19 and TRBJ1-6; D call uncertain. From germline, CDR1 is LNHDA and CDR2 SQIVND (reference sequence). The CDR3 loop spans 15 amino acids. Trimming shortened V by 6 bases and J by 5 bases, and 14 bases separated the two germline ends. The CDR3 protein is CASREPGSHNSPLHF. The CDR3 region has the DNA TGTGCCAGTAGAGAACCGGGCAGCCATAATTCACCCCTCCACTTT.